This T cell receptor (beta chain) is from a study of cytomegalovirus exposure and HLA in healthy donors. Notes on the study in general: As a later analysis showed, a missense DCLRE1C variant was linked to trimming of TCR beta V- and J-genes.

Germline V CDR1 and CDR2: SGHVS, FNYEAQ. The CDR3 has 15 residues. V was clipped by 1 base and J by 10 bases; unmatched bases: 10. As to this clone: Its antigen is still unknown.

PCR used 60 Vbeta primers and 13 Jbeta primers. Generated by immunoSEQ multiplex PCR, the TCRdb table keeps only in-frame clones and is missing some. This repertoire includes 95,000 to 150,000 clones. The J gene is TRBJ2-1, the V gene TRBV7-6; 7 positions match TRBD1. The sequencing sample was made of PBMCs. This receptor was obtained from a man aged 18 to 30 in good health and CMV-seronegative. The CDR3 sequence is CASSLDQGVMREQFF. CDR3 sequence (DNA): TGTGCCAGCAGCTTAGATCAGGGGGTTATGCGGGAGCAGTTCTTC.